This T cell receptor beta chain derives from a study of blood T cells in healthy people across ages (dated by TCRdb to 2014 to 2015). Regarding the study in general: In model experiments, template switching captured roughly one uniquely barcoded TCR beta cDNA molecule for every two T cells. The study analyzed two additional independent replicas of 1 million unique cDNA reads from the same blood draw for two donors, one aged 18 to 30 and one aged 80 or older. To avoid experimental bias, donors of different ages were distributed randomly across sequencing lanes. Donors were grouped into four age groups: young (average roughly 15 years), middle-aged (39), aged (around 62) and long-lived (approximately 82). Using deep sequencing normalized with unique cDNA molecular identifiers, the study measured how TCR beta repertoire diversity changes with age. On the study overall, not on this receptor specifically: As age increased, observed TCR beta diversity per million T cells dropped in a roughly linear way, and a significant reduction was already evident by age 40. Compared with the aged group, the long-lived group had more naive CD4+ T cells, fewer expanded clones and increased TCR diversity, a pattern suggesting age selection. Estimates of total diversity from one million sequenced T cells were regarded as lower bounds and underestimates. A strong correlation was found between observed TCR beta diversity and the percentage of naive T cells measured by flow cytometry. Conclusive comparison of naive and antigen-experienced compartments was prevented by the profiling of bulk unsorted PBMCs. The CMV infection status of donors was not known, potentially confounding age-related changes in expanded clonotypes.

As regards this clonotype: The antigen it binds to is not known. There are no base qualities to consult, and no much larger clone falls within one base.

Donors were 30 to 45 systemically healthy Caucasian individuals from Russia aged roughly 6 to 100 years. Around 9.9 milliliters of peripheral blood were collected from each donor into EDTA-treated Vacutainer tubes. PBMCs were isolated by Ficoll-Paque density-gradient centrifugation, with at least 6.5 million obtained per sample. Total RNA was extracted from PBMCs with Trizol reagent, with at least 5 micrograms obtained per sample. For every donor, flow cytometry on a PBMC aliquot measured the percentage of naive CD45RAhigh/CD27high T cells. Libraries were made using 5' RACE. The data were produced on an Illumina HiSeq 2500. The second PCR ran for roughly 7 to 12 cycles and used a J-beta primer mix along with a sample-barcoded 5' primer. A unique molecular identifier was introduced onto each TCR beta cDNA molecule by a template-switch 5' adaptor carrying 12 random nucleotides. At least 2.5 million CDR3-containing paired-end reads were obtained from each sample. First-strand cDNA synthesis was performed from all RNA using the Mint cDNA synthesis kit, with priming by a TRBC-specific oligonucleotide. Following uracil-DNA glycosylase treatment, all cDNA underwent a first 18-cycle PCR with the universal primers M1SS and BC2_uni_R. As for the authors' bioinformatics: Each sample was normalized by randomly selecting 1 million high-quality reads, each carrying a distinct molecular identifier. Instead of being binned into consensus sequences, reads with shared molecular identifiers were discarded. MiTCR, run with a Q25 quality threshold and the strictest error-elimination algorithm, handled CDR3 identification, clonotype clustering and error correction. A nonparametric unseen species model with Euler transformation was used to estimate a lower bound on total TCR beta diversity. In-frame beta chains were kept once TCRdb had trimmed the public reads at Q25 with fastp and called clones with MiXCR. Each entry is one CDR3 protein sequence, shown with its most common DNA and genes. The V and J calls come from TCRdb's annotation, not from the publication. A total of some 690,000 distinct CDR3 sequences appear in this sample, about 24% of them only once. Roughly a fifth of the sample is taken by the ten largest.

Inclusive of the bounding cysteine and phenylalanine, the CDR3 is 15 residues long. Left in the record is the CDR3 DNA by itself, 45 bases read in frame from the first base. CDR1 and CDR2 were assigned from the germline V gene (reference sequence) as DFQATT and SNEGSKA. V has 0 bases trimmed and J has 7 bases trimmed; junction bases matching no gene number 9. This chain is built from TRBV20-1 and TRBJ1-5; 7 bases in the middle match TRBD1. The receptor's source is a man aged 65 to 79 in good health. The sequencing input was blood. The nucleotide sequence reads TGCAGTGCTAGAGATTGGCGAGGGGGCGTGCAGCCCCAGCATTTT. Its product reads: CSARDWRGGVQPQHF.